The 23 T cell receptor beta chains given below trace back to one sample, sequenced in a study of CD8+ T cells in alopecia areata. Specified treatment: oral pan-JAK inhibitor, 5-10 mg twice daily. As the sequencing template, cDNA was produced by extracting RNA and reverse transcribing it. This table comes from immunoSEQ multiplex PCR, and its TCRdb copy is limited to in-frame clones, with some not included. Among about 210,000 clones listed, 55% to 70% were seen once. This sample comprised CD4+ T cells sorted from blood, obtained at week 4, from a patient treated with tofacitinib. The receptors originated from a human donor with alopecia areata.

CDR3 nucleotides: TGTGCCAGCAGTTATTTAACTGGAACTGGGGCCAACGTCCTGACTTTC. The encoded protein is CASSYLTGTGANVLTF. The chain uses TRBV6-7 and TRBJ2-6; no clear D gene. TRBV6-7 is sorted into the ORF group, with uncertain function. The CDR3 has 16 residues. Trimming stripped 3 bases from V and 2 bases from J, with 11 bases between.

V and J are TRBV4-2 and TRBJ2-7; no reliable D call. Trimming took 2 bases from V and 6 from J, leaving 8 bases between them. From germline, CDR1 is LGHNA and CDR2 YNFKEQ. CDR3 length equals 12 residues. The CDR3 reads CASSQSQVEQYF. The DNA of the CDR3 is TGTGCCAGCAGCCAATCACAAGTCGAGCAGTACTTC.

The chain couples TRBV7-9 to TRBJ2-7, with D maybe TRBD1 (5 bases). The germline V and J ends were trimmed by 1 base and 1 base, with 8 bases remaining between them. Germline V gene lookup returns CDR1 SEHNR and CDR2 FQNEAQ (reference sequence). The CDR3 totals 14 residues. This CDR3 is CASSLGQLSYEQYF. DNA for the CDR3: TGTGCCAGCAGCTTAGGACAGCTATCCTACGAGCAGTACTTC.

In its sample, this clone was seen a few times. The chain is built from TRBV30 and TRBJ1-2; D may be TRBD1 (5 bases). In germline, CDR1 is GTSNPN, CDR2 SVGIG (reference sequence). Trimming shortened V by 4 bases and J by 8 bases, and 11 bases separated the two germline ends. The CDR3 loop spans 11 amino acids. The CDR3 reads CAWNGGFGYTF. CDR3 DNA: TGTGCCTGGAATGGGGGGTTCGGCTACACCTTC.

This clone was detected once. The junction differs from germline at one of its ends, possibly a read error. The CDR3 sequence: CASSIAGGYEQYF. The DNA of the CDR3 is TGTGCCAGCAGCATAGCGGGGGGCTACGAGCAGTACTTC. The chain employs TRBV7-2 and TRBJ2-5; 10 nucleotides agree with TRBD2. The J call may be incorrect, as the DNA end agrees better with TRBJ2-7. Germline CDR1 and CDR2: SGHTA and FQGNSA. CDR3 length: 13 amino acids.

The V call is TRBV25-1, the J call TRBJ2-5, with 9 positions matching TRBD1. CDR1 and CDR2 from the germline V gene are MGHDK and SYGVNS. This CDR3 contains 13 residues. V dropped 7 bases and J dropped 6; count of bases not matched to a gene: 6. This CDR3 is CASIGTGSKTQYF. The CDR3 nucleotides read TGTGCCAGCATTGGGACAGGGTCAAAGACCCAGTACTTC.

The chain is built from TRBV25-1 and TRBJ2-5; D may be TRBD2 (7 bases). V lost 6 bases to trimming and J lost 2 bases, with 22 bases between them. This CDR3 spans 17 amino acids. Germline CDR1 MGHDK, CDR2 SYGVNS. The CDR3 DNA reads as TGTGCCAGCAGGGCCGCCATGGGCGGGGGACAACAAGAGACCCAGTACTTC. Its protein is CASRAAMGGGQQETQYF.

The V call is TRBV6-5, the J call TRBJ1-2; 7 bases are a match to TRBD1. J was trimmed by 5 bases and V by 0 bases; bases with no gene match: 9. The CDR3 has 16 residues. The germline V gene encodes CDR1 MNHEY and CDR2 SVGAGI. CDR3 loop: CASSYSSSGQSYGYTF. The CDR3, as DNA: TGTGCCAGCAGTTACTCTTCTTCGGGACAGTCTTATGGCTACACCTTC.

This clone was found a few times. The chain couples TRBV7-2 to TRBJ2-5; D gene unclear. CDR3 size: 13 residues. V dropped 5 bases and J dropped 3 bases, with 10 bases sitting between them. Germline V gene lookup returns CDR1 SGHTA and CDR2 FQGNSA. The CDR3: CASSPVAEETQYF. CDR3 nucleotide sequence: TGTGCCAGCAGCCCCGTGGCAGAAGAGACCCAGTACTTC. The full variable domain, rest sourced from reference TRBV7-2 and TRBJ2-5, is GAGVSQSPSNKVTEKGKDVELRCDPISGHTALYWYRQSLGQGLEFLIYFQGNSAPDKSGLPSDRFSAERTGGSVSTLTIQRTQQEDSAVYLCASSPVAEETQYFGPGTRLLVL.

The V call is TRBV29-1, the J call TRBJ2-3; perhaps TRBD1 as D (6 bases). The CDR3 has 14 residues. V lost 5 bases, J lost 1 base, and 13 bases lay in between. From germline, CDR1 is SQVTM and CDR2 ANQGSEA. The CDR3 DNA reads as TGCAGCGTTTACAGGGTTACAGGCACAGATACGCAGTATTTT. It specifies CSVYRVTGTDTQYF.

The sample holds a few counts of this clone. The CDR3 here is CASRRQGLQQYF. The CDR3 bases are TGTGCCAGCAGACGACAGGGGTTGCAGCAGTACTTC. The genes are TRBV5-6 and TRBJ2-7, with 8 positions matching TRBD1. In germline, CDR1 is SGHDT, CDR2 YYEEEE. With 5 bases clipped from V and 8 bases from J, the junction kept 6 bases outside the gene matches. The CDR3 length is 12 residues.

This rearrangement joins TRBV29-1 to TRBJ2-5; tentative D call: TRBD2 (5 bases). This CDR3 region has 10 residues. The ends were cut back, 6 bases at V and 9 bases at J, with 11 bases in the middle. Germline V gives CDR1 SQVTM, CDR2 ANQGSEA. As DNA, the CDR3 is TGCAGCGTCGACCGGGGAGCCCAGTACTTC. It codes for CSVDRGAQYF. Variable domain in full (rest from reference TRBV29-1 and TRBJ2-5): SAVISQKPSRDICQRGTSLTIQCQVDSQVTMMFWYRQQPGQSLTLIATANQGSEATYESGFVIDKFPISRPNLTFSTLTVSNMSPEDSSIYLCSVDRGAQYFGPGTRLLVL.

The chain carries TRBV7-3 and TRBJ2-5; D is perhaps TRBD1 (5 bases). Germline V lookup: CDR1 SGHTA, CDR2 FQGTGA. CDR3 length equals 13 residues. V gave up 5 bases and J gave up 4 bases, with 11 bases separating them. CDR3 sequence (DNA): TGTGCCAGCAGCCTAGGGGTGAGAGAGACCCAGTACTTC. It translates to CASSLGVRETQYF.

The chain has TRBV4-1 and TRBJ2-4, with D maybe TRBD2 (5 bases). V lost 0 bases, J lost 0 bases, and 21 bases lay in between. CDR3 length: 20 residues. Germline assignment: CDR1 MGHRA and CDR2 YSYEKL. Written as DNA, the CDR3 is TGCGCCAGCAGCCAAGACCGTGTGAGGGTCCGAGGACTAGCCAAAAACATTCAGTACTTC. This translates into CASSQDRVRVRGLAKNIQYF.

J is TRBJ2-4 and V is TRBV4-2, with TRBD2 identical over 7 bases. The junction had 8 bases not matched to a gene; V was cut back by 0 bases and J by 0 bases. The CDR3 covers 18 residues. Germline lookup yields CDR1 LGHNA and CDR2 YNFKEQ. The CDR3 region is CASSQDHASGIAKNIQYF. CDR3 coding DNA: TGTGCCAGCAGCCAAGATCACGCTAGCGGTATAGCCAAAAACATTCAGTACTTC.

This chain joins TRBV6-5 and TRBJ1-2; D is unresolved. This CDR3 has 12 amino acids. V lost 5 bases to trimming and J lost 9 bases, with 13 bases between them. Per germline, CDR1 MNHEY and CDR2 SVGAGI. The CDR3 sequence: CASSTTPSRYTF. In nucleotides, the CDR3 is TGTGCCAGCAGTACTACCCCCAGTCGCTACACCTTC.

The CDR3 sequence is CAWSNAAQGHDQFF. DNA of the CDR3: TGTGCCTGGAGTAATGCGGCCCAAGGTCACGATCAGTTCTTC. The J gene is TRBJ2-1, the V gene TRBV30; D uncertain. Germline V lookup: CDR1 GTSNPN, CDR2 SVGIG (reference sequence). Trimming removed 2 bases from V and 13 bases from J, with 21 bases in between. The CDR3 consists of 14 residues.

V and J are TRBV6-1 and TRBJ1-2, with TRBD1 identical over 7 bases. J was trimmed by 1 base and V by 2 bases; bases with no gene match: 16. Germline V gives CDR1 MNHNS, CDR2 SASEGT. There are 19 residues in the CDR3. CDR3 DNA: TGTGCCAGCAGTGAAAGGAGGGACGCCCGGGACAGCCGTAACTATGGCTACACCTTC. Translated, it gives CASSERRDARDSRNYGYTF.

CDR3 nucleotide sequence: TGTGCCAGCTCGCTCGATTCAGGGGGCCGGACTGAAGCTTTCTTT. Residues: CASSLDSGGRTEAFF. V and J are TRBV18 and TRBJ1-1; 8 bases line up with TRBD1. The CDR3 consists of 15 residues. The germline gives CDR1 KGHSH, CDR2 LQKENI. The junction had 11 bases not matched to a gene; V was cut back by 6 bases and J by 5 bases.

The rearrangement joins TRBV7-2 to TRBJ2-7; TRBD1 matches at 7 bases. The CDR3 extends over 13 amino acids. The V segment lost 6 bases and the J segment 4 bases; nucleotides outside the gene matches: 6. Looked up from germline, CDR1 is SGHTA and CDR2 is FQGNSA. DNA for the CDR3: TGTGCCAGCAGTTCAGGGGGTACTTACGAGCAGTACTTC. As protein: CASSSGGTYEQYF.

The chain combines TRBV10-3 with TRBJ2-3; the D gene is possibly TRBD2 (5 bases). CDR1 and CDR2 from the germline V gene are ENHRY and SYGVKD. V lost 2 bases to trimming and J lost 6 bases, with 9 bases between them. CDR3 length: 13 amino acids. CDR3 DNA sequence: TGTGCCATCAGTGAGAAGGACTCTGATACGCAGTATTTT. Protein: CAISEKDSDTQYF.

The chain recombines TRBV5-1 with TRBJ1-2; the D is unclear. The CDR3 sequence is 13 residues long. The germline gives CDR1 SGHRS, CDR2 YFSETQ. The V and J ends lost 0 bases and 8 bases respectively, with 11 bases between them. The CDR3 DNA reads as TGCGCCAGCAGCTTGGCCGGGGATCGGGGCTACACCTTC. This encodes CASSLAGDRGYTF.

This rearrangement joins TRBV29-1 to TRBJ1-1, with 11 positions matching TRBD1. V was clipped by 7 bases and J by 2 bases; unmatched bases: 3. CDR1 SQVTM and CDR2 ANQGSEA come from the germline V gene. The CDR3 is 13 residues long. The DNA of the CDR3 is TGCAGCGCTGGACAGGGGGCCAACACTGAAGCTTTCTTT. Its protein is CSAGQGANTEAFF.